What follows are 5 T cell receptor beta chains derived from one specimen sequenced in a study of T cells in Graves' hyperthyroidism and ophthalmopathy. Template material for amplifying TCR beta CDR3 regions consisted of RNA transcripts. An initial round of RT-PCR targeting the TCR CDR3 relied on the HTBI primer set. In TCRdb, the multiplex PCR reads were re-called with MiXCR into one record per CDR3 protein. The table includes 480,000 or so distinct CDR3 sequences, over 45% detected once. Sample: peripheral blood or thyroid tissue (not recorded which). Receptors were obtained from an adult woman with Graves' disease, either hyperthyroidism or ophthalmopathy (not recorded which).

The chain links TRBV10-3 to TRBJ2-7; the match to TRBD1 covers 10 bases. Germline CDR1 reads ENHRY; CDR2 reads SYGVKD. This CDR3 has 14 residues. The trim removed 7 bases at V and 3 bases at J, leaving 6 bases unmatched. In DNA form, the CDR3 reads TGTGCCATCAACGCCGGGACAGGGGTCTACGAGCAGTACTTC. Its protein product is CAINAGTGVYEQYF.

The chain uses TRBV20-1 and TRBJ1-6, with 7 bases fitting TRBD1. The V and J ends lost 5 bases and 7 bases, in that order; junction bases with no gene match: 11. CDR1 DFQATT and CDR2 SNEGSKA come from the germline V gene (reference sequence). There are 15 residues in the CDR3. The chain's CDR3 is CSAPRGTVRNSPLHF. The CDR3 region has the DNA TGCAGTGCTCCAAGAGGGACAGTACGCAATTCACCCCTCCACTTT.

V is TRBV2 and J is TRBJ1-4; TRBD1 might be the D (6 bases). The V end lost 4 bases, the J end lost 8 bases, and 11 bases lay between the germline ends. The germline V gene encodes CDR1 SNHLY and CDR2 FYNNEI. The CDR3 runs 13 residues. CDR3 sequence (DNA): TGTGCCAGCAGTGGACAGGTTCTGGAAAAACTGTTTTTT. It encodes CASSGQVLEKLFF.

The chain links TRBV2 to TRBJ1-2; D might be TRBD1 (5 bases). Trimming shortened V by 2 bases and J by 4 bases, and 11 bases separated the two germline ends. The CDR3 has 14 residues. Per germline, CDR1 SNHLY and CDR2 FYNNEI. In nucleotides, the CDR3 is TGTGCCAGCAGTGAAACGGCAGGGACCTATGGCTACACCTTC. Translated: CASSETAGTYGYTF.

Many counts were recorded for this clonotype. This chain connects TRBV7-9 to TRBJ1-5, with TRBD1 matching 8 bases. The germline gives CDR1 SEHNR, CDR2 FQNEAQ (reference sequence). The length of the CDR3 is 16 residues. V dropped 5 bases and J dropped 7; count of bases not matched to a gene: 13. CDR3 bases: TGTGCCAGCAGCCCAGACAGGGGTCCTGTGGACCAGCCCCAGCATTTT. It codes for CASSPDRGPVDQPQHF.